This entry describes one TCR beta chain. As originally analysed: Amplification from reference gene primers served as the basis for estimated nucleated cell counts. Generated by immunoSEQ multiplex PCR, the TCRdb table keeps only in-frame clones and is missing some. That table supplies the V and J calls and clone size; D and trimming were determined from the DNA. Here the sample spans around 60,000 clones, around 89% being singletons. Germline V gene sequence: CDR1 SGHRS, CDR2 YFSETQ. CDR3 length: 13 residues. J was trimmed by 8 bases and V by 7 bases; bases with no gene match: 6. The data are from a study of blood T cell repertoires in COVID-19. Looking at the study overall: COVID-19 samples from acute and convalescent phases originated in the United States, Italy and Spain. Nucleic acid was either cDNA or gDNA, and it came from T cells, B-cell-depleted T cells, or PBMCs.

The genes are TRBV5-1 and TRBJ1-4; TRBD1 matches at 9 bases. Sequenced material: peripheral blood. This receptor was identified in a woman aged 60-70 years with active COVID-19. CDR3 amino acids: CASCGTGCEKLFF. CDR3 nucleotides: TGCGCCAGCTGCGGGACAGGGTGCGAAAAACTGTTTTTT.